The rows below give T cell receptor beta chains drawn from one sample of a study of T cell responses to AZD1222 COVID-19 vaccine. This table comes from immunoSEQ multiplex PCR, and its TCRdb copy is limited to in-frame clones, with some not included. Of approximately 180,000 clones in the sample, about 86% were seen once. The sample consisted of peripheral blood, taken on day 0 of AZD1222 vaccination. Receptors originate from an adult in good health. CDR3s include the opening cysteine and the closing phenylalanine or tryptophan.

CDR3 protein	J gene	V gene
CASSLGTIGEQYF	TRBJ2-7	TRBV7-3
CASSGLDDTQYF	TRBJ2-3	TRBV9
CASSRRVGPTGELFF	TRBJ2-2	TRBV11-2
CASSYERVRGNTIYF	TRBJ1-3	TRBV6-2/TRBV6-3
CASSAGQGVWETQYF	TRBJ2-5	TRBV7-9
CASSIDLGAQGLLHF	TRBJ1-6	TRBV19
CASSPPEPDSGANVLTF	TRBJ2-6	TRBV18
CASAGLAGAGELFF	TRBJ2-2	TRBV4-1
CASSLEGGRNQPQHF	TRBJ1-5	TRBV5-1
CAWSVSFSYNYEQYF	TRBJ2-7	TRBV30
CASSLPAPGNTIYF	TRBJ1-3	TRBV5-1
CASSQVALGETQYF	TRBJ2-5	TRBV14
CASSEFSQGIAFF	TRBJ1-1	TRBV6-1
CASNPTGALREQYF	TRBJ2-7	TRBV7-2
CASVDSGSYEQYF	TRBJ2-7	TRBV3-1/TRBV3-2
CASNIQGSYGYTF	TRBJ1-2	TRBV3-1/TRBV3-2
CASRLARGVTQYF	TRBJ2-5	TRBV6-5
CASSKQGAGSYEQYF	TRBJ2-7	TRBV28
CASSLRRGKQETQYF	TRBJ2-5	TRBV7-6
CASSMTGPAYEQYF	TRBJ2-7	TRBV7-9
CASSQGGLAAVQETQYF	TRBJ2-5	TRBV3-1/TRBV3-2
CASSPIGDYGYTF	TRBJ1-2	TRBV11-2
CASSYSITSQPQHF	TRBJ1-5	TRBV6-5
CASSQSQRLANEQFF	TRBJ2-1	TRBV14
CASSSRDGYTF	TRBJ1-2	TRBV9
CASSVVGSGGSDTQYF	TRBJ2-3	TRBV9
CASSMSRGNQPQHF	TRBJ1-5	TRBV19
CSVEPLPRAGSVVETQYF	TRBJ2-5	TRBV29-1
CAEGDRTYNEQFF	TRBJ2-1	TRBV19
CASSIRWSRAVQPQHF	TRBJ1-5	TRBV19
CASTRQGNYGYTF	TRBJ1-2	TRBV10-2
CASSQARANEQFF	TRBJ2-1	TRBV3-1/TRBV3-2
CASSLFPENTEAFF	TRBJ1-1	TRBV7-9
CSVEDPTETPQPQHF	TRBJ1-5	TRBV29-1
CASSSRLAGINEQFF	TRBJ2-1	TRBV7-3
CASGFLQGAGTEAFF	TRBJ1-1	TRBV12-5
CASSLVQLYGYTF	TRBJ1-2	TRBV7-9